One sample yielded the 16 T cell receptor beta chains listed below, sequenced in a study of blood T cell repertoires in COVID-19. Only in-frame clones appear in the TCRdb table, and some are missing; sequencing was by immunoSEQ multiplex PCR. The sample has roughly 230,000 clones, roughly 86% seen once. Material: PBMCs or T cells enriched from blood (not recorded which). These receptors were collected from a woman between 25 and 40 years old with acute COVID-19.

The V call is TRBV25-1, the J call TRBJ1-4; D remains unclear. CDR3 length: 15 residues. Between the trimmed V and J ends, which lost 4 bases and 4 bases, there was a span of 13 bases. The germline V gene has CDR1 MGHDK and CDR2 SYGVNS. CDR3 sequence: CASSGGWRINEKLFF. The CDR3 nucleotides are TGTGCCAGCAGTGGTGGTTGGAGAATTAATGAAAAACTGTTTTTT. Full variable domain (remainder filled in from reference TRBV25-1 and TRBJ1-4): EADIYQTPRYLVIGTGKKITLECSQTMGHDKMYWYQQDPGMELHLIHYSYGVNSTEKGDLSSESTVSRIRTEHFPLTLESARPSHTSQYLCASSGGWRINEKLFFGSGTQLSVL.

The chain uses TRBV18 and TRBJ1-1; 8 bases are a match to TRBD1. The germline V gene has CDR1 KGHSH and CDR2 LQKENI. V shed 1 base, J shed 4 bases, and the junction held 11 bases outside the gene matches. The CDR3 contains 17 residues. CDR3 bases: TGTGCCAGCTCACCACGTACAGGGGGGGATTTGGGCACTGAAGCTTTCTTT. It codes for CASSPRTGGDLGTEAFF. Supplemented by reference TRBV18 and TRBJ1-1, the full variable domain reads NAGVMQNPRHLVRRRGQEARLRCSPMKGHSHVYWYRQLPEEGLKFMVYLQKENIIDESGMPKERFSAEFPKEGPSILRIQQVVRGDSAAYFCASSPRTGGDLGTEAFFGQGTRLTVV.

CDR3 bases: TGTGCCTGGAGTGTCGGGACAGGCTATGGCTACACCTTC. It yields the protein CAWSVGTGYGYTF. The chain has TRBV30 and TRBJ1-2, with TRBD1 identical over 8 bases. The germline V gene has CDR1 GTSNPN and CDR2 SVGIG (reference sequence). The CDR3 covers 13 residues. V gave up 0 bases and J gave up 4 bases; unmatched junction bases: 1.

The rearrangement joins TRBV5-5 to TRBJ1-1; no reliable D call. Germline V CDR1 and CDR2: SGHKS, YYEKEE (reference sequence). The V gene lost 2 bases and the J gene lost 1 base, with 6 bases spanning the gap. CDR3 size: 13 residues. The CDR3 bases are TGTGCCAGCAGCTTTACAGAGAACACTGAAGCTTTCTTT. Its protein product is CASSFTENTEAFF. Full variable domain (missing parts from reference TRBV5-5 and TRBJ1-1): DAGVTQSPTHLIKTRGQQVTLRCSPISGHKSVSWYQQVLGQGPQFIFQYYEKEERGRGNFPDRFSARQFPNYSSELNVNALLLGDSALYLCASSFTENTEAFFGQGTRLTVV.

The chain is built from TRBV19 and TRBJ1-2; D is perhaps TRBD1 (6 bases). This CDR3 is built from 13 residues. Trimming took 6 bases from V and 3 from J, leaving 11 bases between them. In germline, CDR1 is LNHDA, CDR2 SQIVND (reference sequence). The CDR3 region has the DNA TGTGCCAGTAGAGAGGGACAAGACTATGGCTACACCTTC. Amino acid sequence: CASREGQDYGYTF. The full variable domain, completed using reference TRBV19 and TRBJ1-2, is DGGITQSPKYLFRKEGQNVTLSCEQNLNHDAMYWYRQDPGQGLRLIYYSQIVNDFQKGDIAEGYSVSREKKESFPLTVTSAQKNPTAFYLCASREGQDYGYTFGSGTRLTVV.

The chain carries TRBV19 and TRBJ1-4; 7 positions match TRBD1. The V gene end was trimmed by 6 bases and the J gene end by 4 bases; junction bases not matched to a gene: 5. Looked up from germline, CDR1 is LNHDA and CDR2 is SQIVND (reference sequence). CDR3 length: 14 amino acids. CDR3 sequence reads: CASRSDRFNEKLFF. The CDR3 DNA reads TGTGCCAGTAGATCGGACAGGTTTAATGAAAAACTGTTTTTT.

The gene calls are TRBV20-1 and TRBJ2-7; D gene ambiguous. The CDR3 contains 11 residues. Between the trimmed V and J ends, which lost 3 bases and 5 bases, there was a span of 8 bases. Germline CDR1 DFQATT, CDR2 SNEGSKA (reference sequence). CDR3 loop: CSASGHDEQYF. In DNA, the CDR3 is TGCAGTGCTAGTGGGCATGACGAGCAGTACTTC.

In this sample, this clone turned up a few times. The CDR3 here is CASTLDGVPNEKLFF. CDR3 nucleotide sequence: TGTGCCTCAACATTAGACGGGGTCCCTAATGAAAAACTGTTTTTT. J is TRBJ1-4 and V is TRBV19; D unresolved. The CDR3 runs 15 residues. Germline CDR1 LNHDA, CDR2 SQIVND (reference sequence). V was pared by 11 bases and J by 3 bases, with 19 bases between. Supplemented by reference TRBV19 and TRBJ1-4, the full variable domain reads DGGITQSPKYLFRKEGQNVTLSCEQNLNHDAMYWYRQDPGQGLRLIYYSQIVNDFQKGDIAEGYSVSREKKESFPLTVTSAQKNPTAFYLCASTLDGVPNEKLFFGSGTQLSVL.

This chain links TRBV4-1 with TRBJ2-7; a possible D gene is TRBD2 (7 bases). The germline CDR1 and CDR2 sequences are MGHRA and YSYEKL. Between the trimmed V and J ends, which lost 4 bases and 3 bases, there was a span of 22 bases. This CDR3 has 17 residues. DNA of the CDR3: TGCGCCAGCAGCCCCCAGGGACCGGGGGGCTTCCTCTACGAGCAGTACTTC. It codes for CASSPQGPGGFLYEQYF.

This CDR3 reads CASSLYQGLSGNTIYF. The CDR3 bases are TGTGCCAGCAGTTTATACCAGGGTCTCTCTGGAAACACCATATATTTT. The chain links TRBV27 to TRBJ1-3, with D tentatively TRBD1 (5 bases). V lost 1 base, J lost 0 bases, and 10 bases lay in between. The CDR3 is 16 residues long. The germline V gene has CDR1 MNHEY and CDR2 SMNVEV (reference sequence).

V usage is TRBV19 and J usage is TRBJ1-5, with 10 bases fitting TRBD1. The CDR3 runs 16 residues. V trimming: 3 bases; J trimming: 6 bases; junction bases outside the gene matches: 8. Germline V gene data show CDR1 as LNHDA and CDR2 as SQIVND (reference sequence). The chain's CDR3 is CASSIYDRGQGQPQHF. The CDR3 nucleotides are TGTGCCAGTAGTATTTATGACAGGGGGCAGGGTCAGCCCCAGCATTTT.

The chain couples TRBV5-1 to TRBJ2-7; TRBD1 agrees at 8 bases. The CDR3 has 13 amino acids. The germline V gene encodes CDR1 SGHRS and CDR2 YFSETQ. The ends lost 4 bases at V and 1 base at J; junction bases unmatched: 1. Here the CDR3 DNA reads TGCGCCAGCAGCACAGGGGGGTCCTACGAGCAGTACTTC. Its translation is CASSTGGSYEQYF.

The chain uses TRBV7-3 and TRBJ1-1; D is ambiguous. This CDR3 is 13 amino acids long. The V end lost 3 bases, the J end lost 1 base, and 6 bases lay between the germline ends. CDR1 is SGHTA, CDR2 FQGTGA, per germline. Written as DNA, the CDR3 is TGTGCCAGCAGCTTTCAGGCGAACACTGAAGCTTTCTTT. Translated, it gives CASSFQANTEAFF.

CDR3 nucleotide sequence: TGCGCCAGCAGCCAAGGTAACAGGGTAAATCAGCCCCAGCATTTT. Protein product: CASSQGNRVNQPQHF. The chain uses TRBV4-1 and TRBJ1-5; the D gene is possibly TRBD1 (6 bases). Germline lookup yields CDR1 MGHRA and CDR2 YSYEKL. The CDR3 extends over 15 amino acids. Deletions cut 1 base from V and 4 bases from J, with 11 bases between.

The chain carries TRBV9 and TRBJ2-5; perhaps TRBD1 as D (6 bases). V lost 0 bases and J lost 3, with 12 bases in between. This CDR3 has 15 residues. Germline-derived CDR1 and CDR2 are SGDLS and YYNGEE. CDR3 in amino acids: CASSVVGTSEETQYF. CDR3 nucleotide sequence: TGTGCCAGCAGCGTAGTTGGGACATCAGAAGAGACCCAGTACTTC.

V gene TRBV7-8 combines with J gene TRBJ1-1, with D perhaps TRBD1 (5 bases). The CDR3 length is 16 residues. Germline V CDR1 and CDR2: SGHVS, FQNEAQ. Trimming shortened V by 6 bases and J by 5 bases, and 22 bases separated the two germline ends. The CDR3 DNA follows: TGTGCCAGCAGTTCTAGGGGCCGGGGGTCGGGGACTGAAGCTTTCTTT. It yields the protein CASSSRGRGSGTEAFF.